A selection of T cell receptor beta chains follows, all from one sample in a study of beta chain features in type 1 diabetes. The repertoire was sequenced with immunoSEQ multiplex PCR; TCRdb's copy has only in-frame clones and lacks some. The repertoire consists of more than 250,000 clones, with roughly 20% occurring once and the leading ten covering around 0.03%. The sequenced sample consisted of naive CD4+ T cells from blood. These receptors were obtained from a woman between 40 and 55 years old with type 1 diabetes. Each CDR3 is given with its conserved first and last residue. A D gene is named only where the DNA matches it firmly. Expanded clones are given a class, and other clones once, few, many or no size at all.

>-|TRBV7-9|TRBJ2-7|-
TGTGCCAGCAGCTTTACGGTAGAGTTCTCCTACGAGCAGTACTTC
CASSFTVEFSYEQYF
>-|TRBV7-2|TRBJ2-7|-
TGTGCCAGCAGCTTAGAGAACAGCTACGAGCAGTACTTC
CASSLENSYEQYF
>few|TRBV29-1|TRBJ1-2|TRBD1
TGCAGCGTCCGGGACAGTACTAACTATGGCTACACCTTC
CSVRDSTNYGYTF
>-|TRBV28|TRBJ2-6|-
TGTGCCAGCAGTTTCGGGGTCGGGGCCAACGTCCTGACTTTC
CASSFGVGANVLTF
>-|TRBV29-1|TRBJ2-5|TRBD1
TGCAGCGTAAGACAGGGGCAAGAGACCCAGTACTTC
CSVRQGQETQYF
>-|TRBV5-4|TRBJ2-7|-
TGTGCCAGCAGCCTCCGACTGGCGGGGCCATCCTACGAGCAGTACTTC
CASSLRLAGPSYEQYF
>few|TRBV27|TRBJ2-7|TRBD2
TGTGCCAGCAGCCAAGGGACTAGCGGGGCCTCCTACGAGCAGTACTTC
CASSQGTSGASYEQYF
>-|TRBV11-1|TRBJ2-7|TRBD2
TGTGCCAGCAGCTTACGCCGGGCCGTCGGGGGGGAGCAGTACTTC
CASSLRRAVGGEQYF
>-|TRBV7-6|TRBJ2-3|-
TGTGCCAGCAGCCCCCGGAGGGGTGGCACAGATACGCAGTATTTT
CASSPRRGGTDTQYF
>-|TRBV5-1|TRBJ2-1|-
TGCGCCAGCAGCTCCCGAGCGGACGGGGGAAACAATGAGCAGTTCTTC
CASSSRADGGNNEQFF
>-|TRBV28|TRBJ1-1|TRBD1
TGTGCCAGCAGCCGGGACAGTGCTTTCTTT
CASSRDSAFF
>few|TRBV6-5|TRBJ2-7|TRBD2
TGTGCCAGCAGTTACTCGGGGAGGGGCCACTCCTACGAGCAGTACTTC
CASSYSGRGHSYEQYF
>few|TRBV18|TRBJ1-4|TRBD1
TGTGCCAGCTCCGACAGGGGGCCTGAAAAACTGTTTTTT
CASSDRGPEKLFF
>few|TRBV27|TRBJ1-5|-
TGTGCCAGCAGTTTAGGGCAGGGAAAACAGCCCCAGCATTTT
CASSLGQGKQPQHF
>-|TRBV9|TRBJ2-1|TRBD1
TGTGCCAGCAGCGGACAGGGGACATACAATGAGCAGTTCTTC
CASSGQGTYNEQFF
>-|TRBV2|TRBJ2-2|-
TGTGCCAGCAGCCCCGATGGGGGCGGCGGGGAGCTGTTTTTT
CASSPDGGGGELFF
>-|TRBV28|TRBJ2-7|-
TGTGCCAGCAGTTTATCTCCGGACAGTAGCTACGAGCAGTACTTC
CASSLSPDSSYEQYF
>few|TRBV5-1|TRBJ1-1|-
TGCGCCAGCAGCTTGGTGGGGAGGAACACTGAAGCTTTCTTT
CASSLVGRNTEAFF
>few|TRBV7-9|TRBJ2-5|TRBD2
TGTGCCAGCACCCAAGCTAGCGGGAGCCAAGAGACCCAGTACTTC
CASTQASGSQETQYF
>-|TRBV7-2|TRBJ2-6|TRBD2
TGTGCCAGCAGCTTTCTAGCGGGAGCCGGGGCCAACGTCCTGACTTTC
CASSFLAGAGANVLTF
>few|TRBV7-2|TRBJ1-1|TRBD1
TGTGCCAGCAGCTCTGGACAGGGGCCCAGGGAAGCTTTCTTT
CASSSGQGPREAFF
>-|TRBV7-3|TRBJ2-7|-
TGTGCCAGCAGCTTGGGACTGTTTCCTTACGAGCAGTACTTC
CASSLGLFPYEQYF
>-|TRBV5-1|TRBJ2-6|-
TGCGCCAGCAGCTTGGGGGGGCCCGGGGCCAACGTCCTGACTTTC
CASSLGGPGANVLTF
>-|TRBV5-1|TRBJ2-5|TRBD2
TGCGCCAGCAGCTTGGTCGCTAGCGGGGGGGAGACCCAGTACTTC
CASSLVASGGETQYF
>-|TRBV6-5|TRBJ1-1|-
TGTGCCAGCAGTTACAGGGGCGGAAACACTGAAGCTTTCTTT
CASSYRGGNTEAFF
>-|TRBV11-1|TRBJ2-1|-
TGTGCCAGCAGCCCGGACTTCCAAAACAATGAGCAGTTCTTC
CASSPDFQNNEQFF
>few|TRBV11-3|TRBJ2-1|TRBD2
TGTGCCAGCAGCCTAGCGGGAGTCAATGAGCAGTTCTTC
CASSLAGVNEQFF
>-|TRBV30|TRBJ2-2|-
TGTGCCTGGAGTGTGGCGGCCGGGGAGCTGTTTTTT
CAWSVAAGELFF
>few|TRBV30|TRBJ2-7|TRBD1
TGTGCCTGGAGTACGAGCAGGGGGCAAGACGAGCAGTACTTC
CAWSTSRGQDEQYF
>-|TRBV7-7|TRBJ2-5|TRBD2
TGTGCCAGCAGCCGGGCGGGGGGCCAAGAGACCCAGTACTTC
CASSRAGGQETQYF
>-|TRBV7-2|TRBJ2-7|TRBD1
TGTGCCAGCAGCGCGCCGATTGGGACAGGGGGACAGCAGTACTTC
CASSAPIGTGGQQYF
>-|TRBV25-1|TRBJ2-7|TRBD1
TGTGCCAGCAGTCAACCGGGACAGGTCTACGAGCAGTACTTC
CASSQPGQVYEQYF
>-|TRBV6-6|TRBJ1-3|TRBD1
TGTGCCAGCAGTTACTCGACAGGGTCTGGAAACACCATATATTTT
CASSYSTGSGNTIYF
>few|TRBV25-1|TRBJ1-2|-
TGTGCCAGCAGTGAACGAGGGGGCTATGGCTACACCTTC
CASSERGGYGYTF
>-|TRBV19|TRBJ1-5|-
TGTGCCAGTAATGGCCAGGGCAATCAGCCCCAGCATTTT
CASNGQGNQPQHF
>few|TRBV28|TRBJ1-5|-
TGTGCCAGCAGACCGCACACAGGGTTTAGCAATCAGCCCCAGCATTTT
CASRPHTGFSNQPQHF
>-|TRBV18|TRBJ1-6|TRBD1
TGTGCCAGCTCACCACGGGACAGCATAGTGGATTCACCCCTCCACTTT
CASSPRDSIVDSPLHF
>-|TRBV11-1|TRBJ1-4|TRBD1
TGTGCCAGCAGTCGGACAGGTCGAGAAAATGAAAAACTGTTTTTT
CASSRTGRENEKLFF
>-|TRBV30|TRBJ1-5|-
TGTGCCTGGTCGGGGCGGGGGTTCGGTCAGCCCCAGCATTTT
CAWSGRGFGQPQHF
>once|TRBV5-1|TRBJ2-7|TRBD1
TGCGCCAGCAGCGGCAGTCCGGGACAGAAATACGAGCAGTACTTC
CASSGSPGQKYEQYF
>-|TRBV29-1|TRBJ2-1|TRBD2
TGCAGCGTTGGTCGGTCGGCGGGAGAAGGCGATGAGCAGTTCTTC
CSVGRSAGEGDEQFF
>-|TRBV5-6|TRBJ2-3|TRBD1
TGTGCCACCCACAGGGGGCCCACAGATACGCAGTATTTT
CATHRGPTDTQYF
>few|TRBV4-1|TRBJ2-7|-
TGCGCCAGCAGCCAAGATGGGTTGGAGGGGCAGTACTTC
CASSQDGLEGQYF
>-|TRBV28|TRBJ2-1|-
TGTGCCAGCAGTTTGATCCCCCCGGTTTACAATGAGCAGTTCTTC
CASSLIPPVYNEQFF
>few|TRBV5-1|TRBJ2-7|-
TGCGCCAGCGGGGACTTGGGGGAGCAGTACTTC
CASGDLGEQYF
>few|TRBV28|TRBJ2-7|-
-
CASSSSGQGRYEQYF
>-|TRBV2|TRBJ1-1|-
TGTGCCAGCAGGGAGGGGAGGGGGAACACTGAAGCTTTCTTT
CASREGRGNTEAFF
>few|TRBV7-2|TRBJ2-1|-
TGTGCCAGCAGCCTAAACAGGGATGAGCAGTTCTTC
CASSLNRDEQFF
>-|TRBV9|TRBJ2-3|-
TGTGCCAGCAGCAGGGGTAGCCTCACAGATACGCAGTATTTT
CASSRGSLTDTQYF
>few|TRBV15|TRBJ2-3|-
TGTGCCACCAGCTTGCGACAGACTAGCACAGATACGCAGTATTTT
CATSLRQTSTDTQYF
>few|TRBV29-1|TRBJ2-7|-
TGCAGCGTCCCGGGGGGTAAAGCAGGGGCAGCCGAGCAGTACTTC
CSVPGGKAGAAEQYF
>few|TRBV6-6|TRBJ2-5|-
TGTGCCAGCAGCAAACAAGAGACCCAGTACTTC
CASSKQETQYF
>few|TRBV4-1|TRBJ1-1|TRBD1
TGCGCCAGCAGCCAAGACCACAGGGGGGACACTGAAGCTTTCTTT
CASSQDHRGDTEAFF
>-|TRBV7-9|TRBJ1-6|TRBD1
TGTGCCAGCAGCTTCCGGGACAGGGGGAATTCACCCCTCCACTTT
CASSFRDRGNSPLHF
>few|TRBV4-3|TRBJ1-5|-
TGCGCCAGCAGCCAAGATTTCGTTCAGCCCCAGCATTTT
CASSQDFVQPQHF
>few|TRBV7-2|TRBJ2-7|-
TGTGCCAGCACCTCGACCCGGGGAAGCTCCTACGAGCAGTACTTC
CASTSTRGSSYEQYF
>few|TRBV23-1|TRBJ1-5|-
TGCGCCAGCAGGGGCTCGGGGGAGATGGAGCCCCAGCATTTT
CASRGSGEMEPQHF
>few|TRBV7-9|TRBJ2-7|-
TGTGCCAGCAGCTTAGGGGGCCAGCGAGCCTACGAGCAGTACTTC
CASSLGGQRAYEQYF
>-|TRBV7-2|TRBJ1-1|-
TGTGCCAGCAGCCCCCCTGGTCGGGGAGCCACTGAAGCTTTCTTT
CASSPPGRGATEAFF